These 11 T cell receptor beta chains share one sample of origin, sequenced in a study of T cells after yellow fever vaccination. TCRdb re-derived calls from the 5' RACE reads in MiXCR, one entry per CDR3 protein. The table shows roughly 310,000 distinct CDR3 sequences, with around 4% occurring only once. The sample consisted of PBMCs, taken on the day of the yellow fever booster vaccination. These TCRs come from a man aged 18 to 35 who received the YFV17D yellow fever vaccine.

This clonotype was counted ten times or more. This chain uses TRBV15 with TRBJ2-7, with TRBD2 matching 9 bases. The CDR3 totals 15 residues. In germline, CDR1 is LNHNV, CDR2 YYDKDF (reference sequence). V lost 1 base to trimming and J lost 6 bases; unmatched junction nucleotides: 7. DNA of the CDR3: TGTGCCACCAGCAGAGGTAGTAGCGGGGGAGTCGAGCAGTACGTC. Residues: CATSRGSSGGVEQYV.

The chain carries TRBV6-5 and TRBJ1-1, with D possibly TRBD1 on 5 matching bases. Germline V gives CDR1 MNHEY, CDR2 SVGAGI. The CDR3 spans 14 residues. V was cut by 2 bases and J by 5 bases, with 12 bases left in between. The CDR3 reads CASSYGGVGTEAFF. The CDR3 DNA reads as TGTGCCAGCAGTTACGGAGGGGTAGGGACTGAAGCTTTCTTT.

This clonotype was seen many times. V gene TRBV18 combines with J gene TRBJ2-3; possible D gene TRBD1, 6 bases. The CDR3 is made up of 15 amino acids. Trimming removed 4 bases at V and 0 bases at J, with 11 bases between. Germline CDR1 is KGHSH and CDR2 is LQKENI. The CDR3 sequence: CASSLDRLSTDTQYF. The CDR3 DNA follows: TGTGCCAGCTCACTCGACAGGCTTAGCACAGATACGCAGTATTTT.

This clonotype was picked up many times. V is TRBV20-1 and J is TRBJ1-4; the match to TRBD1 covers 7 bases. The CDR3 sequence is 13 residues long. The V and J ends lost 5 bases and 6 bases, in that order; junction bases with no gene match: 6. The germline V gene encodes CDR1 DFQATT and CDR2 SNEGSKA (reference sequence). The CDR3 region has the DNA TGCAGTGCTTTTACAGGGGATGATGAAAAACTGTTTTTT. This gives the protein CSAFTGDDEKLFF.

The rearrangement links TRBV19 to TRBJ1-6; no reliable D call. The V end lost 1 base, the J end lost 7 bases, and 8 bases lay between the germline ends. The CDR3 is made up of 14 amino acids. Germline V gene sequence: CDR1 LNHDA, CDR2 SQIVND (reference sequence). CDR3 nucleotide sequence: TGTGCCAGTAGTATAGTCACAGCGAATTCACCCCTCCACTTT. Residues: CASSIVTANSPLHF.

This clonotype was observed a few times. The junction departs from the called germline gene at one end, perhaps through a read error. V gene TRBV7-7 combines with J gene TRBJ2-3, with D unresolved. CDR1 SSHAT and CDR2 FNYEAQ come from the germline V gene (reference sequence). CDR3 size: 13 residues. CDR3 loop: CASSDSIADTQYF. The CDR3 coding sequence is TGTGCTAGCAGCGATTCTATAGCAGATACGCAGTATTTT.

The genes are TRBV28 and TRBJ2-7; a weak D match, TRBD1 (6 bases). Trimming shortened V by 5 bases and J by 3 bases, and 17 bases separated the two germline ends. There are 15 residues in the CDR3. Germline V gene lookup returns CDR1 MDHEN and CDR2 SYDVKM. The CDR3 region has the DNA TGTGCCAGCAGTCAACCAGATACAGGGTTCTACGAGCAGTACTTC. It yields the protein CASSQPDTGFYEQYF.

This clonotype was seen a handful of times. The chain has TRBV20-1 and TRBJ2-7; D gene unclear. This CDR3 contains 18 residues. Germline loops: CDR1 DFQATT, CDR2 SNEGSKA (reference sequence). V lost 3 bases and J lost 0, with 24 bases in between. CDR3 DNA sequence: TGCAGTGCTAGGGAGAACTACTGGGAAACCCCGAGCTCCTACGAGCAGTACTTC. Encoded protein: CSARENYWETPSSYEQYF.

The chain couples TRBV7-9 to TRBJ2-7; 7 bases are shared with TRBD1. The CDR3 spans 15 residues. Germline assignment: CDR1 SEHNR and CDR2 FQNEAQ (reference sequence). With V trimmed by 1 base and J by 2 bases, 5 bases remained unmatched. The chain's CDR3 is CASSLERQGPYEQYF. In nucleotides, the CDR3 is TGTGCCAGCAGCTTAGAAAGACAGGGACCCTACGAGCAGTACTTC.

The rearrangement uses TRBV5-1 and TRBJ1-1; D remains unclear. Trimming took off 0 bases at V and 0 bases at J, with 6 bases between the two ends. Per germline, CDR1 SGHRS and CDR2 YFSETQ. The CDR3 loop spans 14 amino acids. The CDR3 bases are TGCGCCAGCAGCTTGGGATTCATGAACACTGAAGCTTTCTTT. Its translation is CASSLGFMNTEAFF.

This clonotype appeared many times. CDR3 coding DNA: TGTGCCAGCAGCCTCCTTGGCGGGGGTACAGATACGCAGTATTTT. As protein: CASSLLGGGTDTQYF. The chain is built from TRBV7-9 and TRBJ2-3, with 7 bases fitting TRBD2. Per germline, CDR1 SEHNR and CDR2 FQNEAQ (reference sequence). The CDR3 has 15 residues. Trimming removed 5 bases from V and 3 bases from J; junction bases left unmatched: 8.